The 2 T cell receptor beta chains below all came from one sample that was sequenced in a study of T cells after yellow fever vaccination. From the 5' RACE reads, TCRdb called clonotypes with MiXCR, one entry per CDR3 protein. The sample has 360,000 or so distinct CDR3 sequences, 11% seen once. Sequencing was performed on PBMCs, taken on the day of the first yellow fever vaccination. The receptors were gathered from a man aged 18 to 30 who received the YFV17D yellow fever vaccine.

J is TRBJ1-6 and V is TRBV20-1, with 11 bases that match TRBD1. V was clipped by 4 bases and J by 0 bases; unmatched bases: 5. The CDR3 is 17 residues long. CDR1 DFQATT and CDR2 SNEGSKA come from the germline V gene (reference sequence). CDR3 DNA sequence: TGCAGTGCTACTGGGACAGGGGGGACCTCCTATAATTCACCCCTCCACTTT. This translates into CSATGTGGTSYNSPLHF.

The CDR3 coding sequence is TGCAGTGCCGAAGGGGCGGCCAATCAGCCCCAGCATTTT. It encodes CSAEGAANQPQHF. The chain couples TRBV20-1 to TRBJ1-5, with a weak D call TRBD1 (5 bases). The CDR3 has 13 residues. Deletions cut 6 bases from V and 3 bases from J, with 12 bases between. Germline CDR1 reads DFQATT; CDR2 reads SNEGSKA (reference sequence).